These 31 T cell receptor beta chains came from one sample sequenced in a study of control samples from healthy donors and cancer patients. Generated by immunoSEQ multiplex PCR, the TCRdb table keeps only in-frame clones and is missing some. The data contain about 58,000 clones, around 87% of them singletons. Material: PBMCs. All receptors derive from a woman aged 55-69 years with lung cancer.

The chain uses TRBV29-1 and TRBJ2-3; TRBD2 matches 10 bases. In germline, CDR1 is SQVTM, CDR2 ANQGSEA. CDR3 length: 16 residues. With 6 bases clipped from V and 3 bases from J, the junction kept 12 bases outside the gene matches. The CDR3 DNA reads as TGCAGCGTCCTGTTTTCTAGCGGGAGTGGTACAGATACGCAGTATTTT. Encoded protein: CSVLFSSGSGTDTQYF.

The chain's CDR3 is CASSQEEGGGEQYF. CDR3 in DNA: TGCGCCAGCAGCCAAGAGGAGGGAGGTGGCGAGCAGTACTTC. J is TRBJ2-7 and V is TRBV4-1; a weak D match, TRBD2 (6 bases). Trimming pared 0 bases from V and 6 bases from J, leaving 12 bases between. CDR1 and CDR2 (germline): MGHRA, YSYEKL. The CDR3 extends over 14 amino acids.

The J gene is TRBJ2-7, the V gene TRBV27, with D tentatively TRBD1 (6 bases). CDR3 length: 15 amino acids. The germline V and J ends were trimmed by 0 bases and 2 bases, with 11 bases remaining between them. Germline V gene data show CDR1 as MNHEY and CDR2 as SMNVEV (reference sequence). CDR3: CASSLSQGMTYEQYF. CDR3 bases: TGTGCCAGCAGTTTATCGCAGGGGATGACCTACGAGCAGTACTTC.

J is TRBJ2-3 and V is TRBV4-1, with TRBD1 identical over 8 bases. The CDR3 is 15 residues long. Germline V gives CDR1 MGHRA, CDR2 YSYEKL. Germline trimming cut 5 bases from V and 0 bases from J; bases unmatched to any gene: 4. The CDR3 is CASSKTGASTDTQYF. Here the CDR3 DNA reads TGCGCCAGCAGCAAGACAGGGGCTAGCACAGATACGCAGTATTTT.

As to this clone: Mismatch with germline at one junction end may stem from a read error. The V and J genes are TRBV15 and TRBJ2-5, with TRBD2 matching over 7 bases. The CDR3 is 15 residues long. The germline gives CDR1 LNHNV, CDR2 YYDKDF (reference sequence). The CDR3 DNA follows: TGTGCCACCAGCCTAGACAGAGGACTAGGGGCCCTCAGTCACTTC. Protein product: CATSLDRGLGALSHF.

V usage is TRBV28 and J usage is TRBJ1-3, with D possibly matching TRBD1 (6 bases). Germline V gives CDR1 MDHEN, CDR2 SYDVKM. V dropped 5 bases and J dropped 3 bases, with 11 bases sitting between them. CDR3 length equals 14 residues. The CDR3 sequence is CASSARQVGNTIYF. The CDR3 DNA reads as TGTGCCAGCAGTGCCCGACAGGTTGGAAACACCATATATTTT. The full variable domain, in which reference TRBV28 and TRBJ1-3 provide the parts outside the CDR3, is DVKVTQSSRYLVKRTGEKVFLECVQDMDHENMFWYRQDPGLGLRLIYFSYDVKMKEKGDIPEGYSVSREKKERFSLILESASTNQTSMYLCASSARQVGNTIYFGEGSWLTVV.

The V gene is TRBV29-1, the J gene TRBJ2-3, with 7 bases aligning to TRBD2. The CDR3 covers 13 residues. Trimming removed 8 bases from V and 0 bases from J; junction bases left unmatched: 5. Germline assignment: CDR1 SQVTM and CDR2 ANQGSEA. The CDR3 is CSSSGASTDTQYF. CDR3 sequence (DNA): TGCAGCTCGAGCGGGGCAAGCACAGATACGCAGTATTTT.

The sample holds a few counts of this clone. Within the sample, other DNA sequences also encode this same CDR3. The chain recombines TRBV18 with TRBJ2-1, with 14 bases lining up with TRBD2. V dropped 3 bases and J dropped 5; count of bases not matched to a gene: 0. The germline V gene has CDR1 KGHSH and CDR2 LQKENI. The CDR3 totals 15 residues. The CDR3 DNA reads TGTGCCAGCTCACCGGGACTAGCGGGAGACAATGAGCAGTTCTTC. The encoded protein is CASSPGLAGDNEQFF.

The chain is built from TRBV19 and TRBJ2-1, with TRBD2 matching 8 bases. The CDR3 has 14 residues. V gave up 11 bases and J gave up 0 bases; unmatched junction bases: 6. The germline CDR1 and CDR2 sequences are LNHDA and SQIVND (reference sequence). In DNA, the CDR3 is TGTGCCTGCAACGGGGGGGACTCCTACAATGAGCAGTTCTTC. It yields the protein CACNGGDSYNEQFF.

The chain employs TRBV2 and TRBJ1-5; a weak D match, TRBD1 (5 bases). CDR3 length: 14 residues. CDR1 is SNHLY, CDR2 FYNNEI, per germline. Trimming took off 6 bases at V and 1 base at J, with 10 bases between the two ends. The CDR3 DNA reads TGTGCCAGCAGCCGACAGTCCAGCAATCAGCCCCAGCATTTT. It codes for CASSRQSSNQPQHF.

This chain connects TRBV5-4 to TRBJ1-2; possible D gene TRBD1, 5 bases. V was pared by 2 bases and J by 4 bases, with 18 bases between. There are 16 residues in the CDR3. Germline V lookup: CDR1 SGHNT, CDR2 YYREEE (reference sequence). CDR3: CASSLRDADIVYGYTF. CDR3 DNA: TGTGCCAGCAGCTTAAGGGACGCCGATATTGTCTATGGCTACACCTTC.

The chain has TRBV4-1 and TRBJ1-5, with 7 bases lining up with TRBD1. Unmatched junction bases numbered 9, after V lost 3 bases and J lost 7 bases. This CDR3 contains 15 residues. Per germline, CDR1 MGHRA and CDR2 YSYEKL. In nucleotides, the CDR3 is TGCGCCAGCAGCCAGGGCAGGGGGAGTGACCAGCCCCAGCATTTT. Its protein is CASSQGRGSDQPQHF.

V and J are TRBV25-1 and TRBJ2-3; D might be TRBD2 (6 bases). V lost 11 bases and J 0 bases, leaving 12 bases between the germline ends. Germline V lookup: CDR1 MGHDK, CDR2 SYGVNS. The CDR3 has 13 residues. CDR3 in DNA: TGTGCCGCGGGACGACTAAGCACAGATACGCAGTATTTT. It translates to CAAGRLSTDTQYF.

This chain connects TRBV2 to TRBJ2-7; TRBD1 matches at 9 bases. V lost 1 base, J lost 7 bases, and 5 bases stayed unmatched. Germline CDR1 is SNHLY and CDR2 is FYNNEI. The CDR3 extends over 14 amino acids. Here the CDR3 reads CASSEDRGPYEQYF. The CDR3 nucleotides are TGTGCCAGCAGTGAAGACAGGGGGCCATATGAGCAGTACTTC.

The chain uses TRBV11-3 and TRBJ2-2; 14 bases map to TRBD2. CDR1 SGHNT and CDR2 YENEEA come from the germline V gene. Trimming removed 3 bases from V and 4 bases from J; junction bases left unmatched: 4. The CDR3 loop spans 17 amino acids. CDR3 in DNA: TGTGCCAGCAGCTTGGGACTAGCGGGGGCCATCACCGGGGAGCTGTTTTTT. It is translated as CASSLGLAGAITGELFF.

V and J are TRBV10-3 and TRBJ2-1; D uncertain. V lost 3 bases and J 5 bases, leaving 14 bases between the germline ends. CDR3 length: 15 amino acids. CDR1 is ENHRY, CDR2 SYGVKD, per germline. The CDR3 sequence: CAISEYGQSNNEQFF. DNA of the CDR3: TGTGCCATCAGTGAATACGGGCAGTCCAACAATGAGCAGTTCTTC.

The rearrangement links TRBV28 to TRBJ2-5; D is unresolved. Germline CDR1 reads MDHEN; CDR2 reads SYDVKM. V was trimmed by 5 bases and J by 5 bases, leaving 6 bases between them. CDR3 length equals 11 residues. CDR3 amino acids: CASSLVETQYF. The CDR3 nucleotides read TGTGCCAGCAGTCTTGTTGAGACCCAGTACTTC.

This clone was detected once. The gene calls are TRBV5-1 and TRBJ2-1, with D perhaps matching TRBD1 (6 bases). Germline CDR1 reads SGHRS; CDR2 reads YFSETQ. The V end was cut by 3 bases, the J end by 0 bases, with 10 bases between. The CDR3 has 15 amino acids. The CDR3 DNA follows: TGCGCCAGCAGCTCGCAGGGGAGCTCCTACAATGAGCAGTTCTTC. Translation: CASSSQGSSYNEQFF.

The V and J genes are TRBV10-3 and TRBJ2-6; no clear D gene. Trimming removed 3 bases from V and 3 bases from J, with 18 bases in between. Germline V CDR1 and CDR2: ENHRY, SYGVKD. This CDR3 has 18 amino acids. This CDR3 reads CAISDRASGMNGANVLTF. The DNA for the CDR3 is TGTGCCATCAGTGATAGGGCTAGTGGGATGAATGGGGCCAACGTCCTGACTTTC.

This clone was picked up a small number of times. The chain recombines TRBV5-1 with TRBJ2-7; 8 nucleotides align to TRBD1. The J segment lost 3 bases and the V segment lost 4 bases, leaving 6 bases of the junction unmatched. Per germline, CDR1 SGHRS and CDR2 YFSETQ. The CDR3 is 14 amino acids. CDR3 protein: CASSLGQDIYEQYF. The CDR3 nucleotides read TGCGCCAGCAGCCTGGGACAGGACATCTACGAGCAGTACTTC.

The gene calls are TRBV27 and TRBJ2-1; 10 bases align to TRBD2. Germline V CDR1 and CDR2: MNHEY, SMNVEV (reference sequence). This CDR3 comprises 15 residues. V trimming: 7 bases; J trimming: 6 bases; junction bases outside the gene matches: 9. CDR3 sequence: CASTRSGRAINEQFF. DNA of the CDR3: TGTGCCAGCACCCGAAGCGGGAGGGCGATCAATGAGCAGTTCTTC.

This clone has more than one count but fewer than ten. The V call is TRBV6-5, the J call TRBJ2-7; D tentatively fits TRBD1 or TRBD2 (5 bases each). This CDR3 is built from 15 residues. Germline V gene sequence: CDR1 MNHEY, CDR2 SVGAGI. V was shortened by 6 bases and J by 0 bases, with 15 bases between the two germline ends. CDR3: CASSSWGRSSYEQYF. The CDR3 DNA sequence: TGTGCCAGCAGCAGCTGGGGACGGAGCTCCTACGAGCAGTACTTC.

The V gene is TRBV9, the J gene TRBJ2-1; TRBD1 might be the D (5 bases). Germline V gene lookup returns CDR1 SGDLS and CDR2 YYNGEE. V was clipped by 0 bases and J by 3 bases, with 10 bases between them. CDR3 length equals 15 residues. The CDR3 spells CASSVDQGIYNEQFF. The CDR3 bases are TGTGCCAGCAGCGTAGATCAGGGAATCTACAATGAGCAGTTCTTC.

This chain connects TRBV30 to TRBJ2-2; D possibly corresponds to TRBD2 (6 bases). V lost 2 bases to trimming and J lost 1 base, with 11 bases between them. The CDR3 consists of 15 residues. The germline gives CDR1 GTSNPN, CDR2 SVGIG (reference sequence). CDR3: CAWSTWRENTGELFF. In DNA form, the CDR3 reads TGTGCCTGGAGTACCTGGCGGGAGAACACCGGGGAGCTGTTTTTT.

The sample holds one count of this clone. The chain links TRBV7-9 to TRBJ1-4; 7 bases are a match to TRBD1. This CDR3 is 14 amino acids long. Trimming removed 2 bases from V and 6 bases from J; junction bases left unmatched: 3. Germline-derived CDR1 and CDR2 are SEHNR and FQNEAQ (reference sequence). The CDR3 loop is CASSLSGGDEKLFF. The CDR3 bases are TGTGCCAGCAGCTTATCAGGGGGGGATGAAAAACTGTTTTTT.

This chain joins TRBV4-2 and TRBJ2-1, with D perhaps TRBD2 (5 bases). V dropped 0 bases and J dropped 2 bases, with 8 bases sitting between them. The CDR3 is made up of 15 amino acids. Germline CDR1 LGHNA, CDR2 YNFKEQ. The CDR3 DNA follows: TGTGCCAGCAGCCAAGATCCGGGAACCTACAATGAGCAGTTCTTC. This sequence encodes CASSQDPGTYNEQFF.

This chain links TRBV24-1 with TRBJ2-1; 7 bases line up with TRBD1. With 3 bases clipped from V and 0 bases from J, the junction kept 10 bases outside the gene matches. The CDR3 covers 18 residues. Per the germline V gene, CDR1 is KGHDR and CDR2 is SFDVKD. The CDR3 spells CATSDDKTGFSSYNEQFF. The CDR3 DNA is TGTGCCACCAGTGATGACAAGACAGGGTTCAGCTCCTACAATGAGCAGTTCTTC.

The chain combines TRBV6-5 with TRBJ2-3, with no clear D. V gave up 0 bases and J gave up 7 bases, with 11 bases separating them. Germline V CDR1 and CDR2: MNHEY, SVGAGI. This CDR3 has 14 residues. The CDR3 DNA sequence: TGTGCCAGCAGTTACTCAGGACCGCGTAATACGCAGTATTTT. Protein sequence: CASSYSGPRNTQYF.

The V and J genes are TRBV5-6 and TRBJ1-5, with 8 positions matching TRBD1. With V trimmed by 0 bases and J by 7 bases, 9 bases remained unmatched. The length of the CDR3 is 16 residues. Germline values: CDR1 SGHDT, CDR2 YYEEEE. CDR3 protein: CASSLAGQGAVQPQHF. In DNA, the CDR3 is TGTGCCAGCAGCTTGGCGGGGCAGGGGGCAGTGCAGCCCCAGCATTTT.

The chain employs TRBV7-3 and TRBJ2-7, with 8 bases identical to TRBD1. Per germline, CDR1 SGHTA and CDR2 FQGTGA. The ends lost 2 bases at V and 7 bases at J; junction bases unmatched: 13. This CDR3 is 16 amino acids long. The CDR3 coding sequence is TGTGCCAGCAGCTTATTACCGGCGACAGGGGTGGGGGAGCAGTACTTC. Amino acids: CASSLLPATGVGEQYF.

V usage is TRBV6-1 and J usage is TRBJ1-6; unclear D gene. There are 15 residues in the CDR3. The germline CDR1 and CDR2 sequences are MNHNS and SASEGT. The germline V and J ends were trimmed by 2 bases and 4 bases, with 9 bases remaining between them. CDR3 residues: CASSEHSGYNSPLHF. CDR3 bases: TGTGCCAGCAGTGAACACAGCGGATATAATTCACCCCTCCACTTT.